Following are 28 T cell receptor beta chains from one sample sequenced in a study of blood T cells in healthy people across ages (dated by TCRdb to between 2015 and 2017). Library preparation was by 5' RACE. The reads were generated on an Illumina HiSeq 2500. A second PCR of about 7 to 12 cycles was run with a J-beta primer mix and a sample-barcoded 5' primer. TCRdb reran the public reads through fastp at Q25 and MiXCR, keeping productive beta chains. For every CDR3 protein sequence, its rows merge into one entry that carries the most common genes and DNA. In this sample the table shows hundreds of thousands of distinct CDR3 sequences, approximately 31% of which occur a single time. Clones ranked in the top ten supply 15% of the sample. What was sequenced was blood. The receptors shown here come from an elderly woman in good health. Donor details come from another sample of the same person, matched by shared clones.

At least ten counts were recorded for this clonotype. The V and J genes are TRBV3-1 and TRBJ2-1, with TRBD1 matching 8 bases. V lost 4 bases, J lost 0 bases, and 5 bases stayed unmatched. The CDR3 contains 16 residues. Germline CDR1 and CDR2: LGHDT and YNNKEL (reference sequence). The CDR3 sequence is CASSPSGTGSYNEQFF. Written as DNA, the CDR3 is TGTGCCAGCAGCCCCTCCGGGACAGGCTCCTACAATGAGCAGTTCTTC.

The sample holds many counts of this clonotype. The rearrangement uses TRBV6-2 or TRBV6-3 and TRBJ1-2; D ambiguous. This CDR3 spans 14 amino acids. V dropped 6 bases and J dropped 0 bases, with 11 bases sitting between them. Germline CDR1 is MNHEY and CDR2 is SVGEGT. The DNA of the CDR3 is TGTGCCAGCAGCCGCCGGGCCGCTAACTATGGCTACACCTTC. It specifies CASSRRAANYGYTF.

At least ten counts were recorded for this clonotype. The chain combines TRBV9 with TRBJ2-1, with D possibly being TRBD2 (5 bases). From germline, CDR1 is SGDLS and CDR2 YYNGEE. The CDR3 extends over 14 amino acids. Trimming left V 4 bases short and J 5 bases short, with 13 bases between. The CDR3 nucleotides are TGTGCCAGCAGCCCAGTCGGGAAAAACAATGAGCAGTTCTTC. Its translation: CASSPVGKNNEQFF.

This clonotype appeared a few times. A single base separates this from a much larger clone, so it may be a read error. The chain recombines TRBV7-2 with TRBJ2-4; D call uncertain. Trimming removed 1 base from V and 2 bases from J, with 9 bases in between. Germline CDR1 and CDR2: SGHTA and FQGNSA. This CDR3 comprises 15 residues. The CDR3 here is CASSLVVGPKNIQYF. The CDR3 bases are TGTGCCAGCAGCTTAGTGGTGGGTCCCAAAAACATTCAGTACTTC. The full variable domain, with the rest looked up from reference TRBV7-2 and TRBJ2-4, is GAGVSQSPSNKVTEKGKDVELRCDPISGHTALYWYRQSLGQGLEFLIYFQGNSAPDKSGLPSDRFSAERTGGSVSTLTIQRTQQEDSAVYLCASSLVVGPKNIQYFGAGTRLSVL.

In its sample, this clonotype was seen a few times. The chain combines TRBV30 with TRBJ2-7; D possibly matches TRBD1 or TRBD2 (5 bases each). This CDR3 spans 14 amino acids. V lost 1 base to trimming and J lost 3 bases, with 13 bases between them. Germline V gives CDR1 GTSNPN, CDR2 SVGIG (reference sequence). DNA for the CDR3: TGTGCCTGGAGTGGGACCGGGACCAACTACGAGCAGTACTTC. Translating it yields CAWSGTGTNYEQYF.

This clonotype has just a few counts. The V gene is TRBV20-1, the J gene TRBJ2-1; 9 positions match TRBD1. Looked up from germline, CDR1 is DFQATT and CDR2 is SNEGSKA (reference sequence). The V gene end was trimmed by 4 bases and the J gene end by 6 bases; junction bases not matched to a gene: 10. The CDR3 sequence is 15 residues long. In nucleotides, the CDR3 is TGCAGTGCTACCCAGGACAGGGGTGGAATCAATGAGCAGTTCTTC. Its protein product is CSATQDRGGINEQFF.

A few counts support this clonotype. The junction departs from germline at one end; a sequencing error may be responsible. The rearrangement links TRBV30 to TRBJ1-4; perhaps TRBD1 as D (6 bases). This CDR3 comprises 13 residues. The V gene's germline CDR1 is GTSNPN and CDR2 SVGIG (reference sequence). In DNA form, the CDR3 reads TGTGCCTGGAGTGGGGGACAAAATGAAAAACGGTTTTTT. Translating gives CAWSGGQNEKRFF. The variable domain in full, with the rest retrieved from reference TRBV30 and TRBJ1-4, is SQTIHQWPATLVQPVGSPLSLECTVEGTSNPNLYWYRQAAGRGLQLLFYSVGIGQISSEVPQNLSASRPQDRQFILSSKKLLLSDSGFYLCAWSGGQNEKRFFGSGTQLSVL.

The V and J genes are TRBV5-1 and TRBJ2-7; the match to TRBD1 covers 7 bases. Germline V lookup: CDR1 SGHRS, CDR2 YFSETQ. CDR3 size: 15 residues. V was clipped by 2 bases and J by 0 bases; unmatched bases: 5. CDR3: CASSFRDSSSYEQYF. CDR3 bases: TGCGCCAGCAGCTTCCGGGACAGCAGCTCCTACGAGCAGTACTTC.

In its sample, this clonotype was seen a few times. A read error is possible here, since a much larger clone lies one base away. This chain connects TRBV5-1 to TRBJ2-7; TRBD1 matches 7 bases. CDR1 SGHRS and CDR2 YFSETQ come from the germline V gene. V was clipped by 0 bases and J by 5 bases; unmatched bases: 8. CDR3 length equals 15 residues. The DNA for the CDR3 is TGCGCCAGCAGCTTGGAGCGAGGGGGCAAGGACGAGCAGTACTTC. Residues: CASSLERGGKDEQYF.

Many counts were recorded for this clonotype. A read error may explain this, as a much larger clone is one base away. The gene calls are TRBV7-3 and TRBJ2-1, with TRBD2 identical over 12 bases. TRBJ2-7 matches the DNA end more closely, so the J call is doubtful. The CDR3 is made up of 21 amino acids. Germline CDR1 reads SGHTA; CDR2 reads FQGTGA. The CDR3 sequence: CASSLRSSGGVSLSSYNEQYF. The CDR3 coding sequence is TGTGCCAGCAGCTTAAGATCTAGCGGGGGGGTTTCCCTTAGCTCCTACAATGAGCAGTACTTC.

The chain recombines TRBV9 with TRBJ2-2, with D perhaps TRBD1 (6 bases). The CDR3 consists of 15 residues. The germline V gene encodes CDR1 SGDLS and CDR2 YYNGEE. V lost 4 bases, J lost 2 bases, and 12 bases lay in between. This CDR3 reads CASSQVGTNTGELFF. The DNA of the CDR3 is TGTGCCAGCAGCCAAGTGGGGACAAACACCGGGGAGCTGTTTTTT.

This clonotype was found a few times. The V call is TRBV20-1, the J call TRBJ1-5; D is unclear. The CDR3 extends over 19 amino acids. Germline values: CDR1 DFQATT, CDR2 SNEGSKA (reference sequence). V was cut by 0 bases and J by 7 bases, with 28 bases left in between. CDR3 coding DNA: TGCAGTGCTAGAGATGGGCCTAGAGCCGGCTCGTTTCGTGGACAGCCCCAGCATTTT. This gives the protein CSARDGPRAGSFRGQPQHF.

This clonotype was detected many times. The chain has TRBV12-3 or TRBV12-4 and TRBJ1-5; D is ambiguous. This CDR3 has 13 amino acids. Deletions cut 6 bases from V and 5 bases from J, with 11 bases between. The DNA for the CDR3 is TGTGCCAGCAGCCAAGGGAGGTATCAGCCCCAGCATTTT. Its protein product is CASSQGRYQPQHF.

About this clonotype: One end of the junction varies from germline; a read error may be responsible. The chain has TRBV15 and TRBJ2-7, with D uncertain. Germline loops: CDR1 LNHNV, CDR2 YYDKDF (reference sequence). The CDR3 has 14 residues. This CDR3 is CATSRVGNSCEQYF. As DNA, the CDR3 is TGTGCCACCAGCAGGGTAGGAAATTCCTGCGAGCAGTACTTC.

This clonotype occurred many times. This sequence joins TRBV7-2 and TRBJ2-7; D might be TRBD1 (6 bases). V was clipped by 3 bases and J by 2 bases, with 11 bases between them. Germline CDR1 and CDR2: SGHTA and FQGNSA. CDR3 length: 14 residues. The CDR3 region is CASSFRQAPYEQYF. In DNA, the CDR3 is TGTGCCAGCAGCTTCCGACAGGCTCCCTACGAGCAGTACTTC. Supplemented by reference TRBV7-2 and TRBJ2-7, the full variable domain reads GAGVSQSPSNKVTEKGKDVELRCDPISGHTALYWYRQSLGQGLEFLIYFQGNSAPDKSGLPSDRFSAERTGGSVSTLTIQRTQQEDSAVYLCASSFRQAPYEQYFGPGTRLTVT.

The J gene is TRBJ2-2, the V gene TRBV6-1; no clear D. V lost 7 bases and J 3 bases, leaving 12 bases between the germline ends. This CDR3 region has 14 residues. The germline CDR1 and CDR2 sequences are MNHNS and SASEGT. CDR3: CASTGGDYTGELFF. DNA of the CDR3: TGTGCCAGCACTGGCGGAGATTACACCGGGGAGCTGTTTTTT.

This clonotype was picked up many times. The genes are TRBV6-5 and TRBJ1-2, with 10 bases identical to TRBD1. The germline V gene has CDR1 MNHEY and CDR2 SVGAGI. J lost 10 bases, V lost 6 bases, and 2 bases had no gene match. CDR3 length: 11 amino acids. The CDR3 region has the DNA TGTGCCAGCAGGGGGACAGGGGACTACACCTTC. Its translation: CASRGTGDYTF.

As regards this clonotype: A read error may be the cause here, since a much bigger clone is one base away. The rearrangement joins TRBV27 to TRBJ2-7, with TRBD1 matching 8 bases. Near its end, the DNA agrees better with TRBJ2-5, so the J call may be wrong. Germline V lookup: CDR1 MNHEY, CDR2 SMNVEV (reference sequence). The CDR3 length is 16 residues. The chain's CDR3 is CASSLDRQGLGETQYF. In DNA form, the CDR3 reads TGTGCCAGCAGTTTAGACAGACAGGGGTTGGGGGAGACCCAGTACTTC.

In its sample, this clonotype was seen once. A much larger clone differs from this one at a single base, so this may be a read error. V is TRBV20-1 and J is TRBJ2-5; 8 nucleotides agree with TRBD1. CDR3 length: 11 residues. Germline V gene sequence: CDR1 DFQATT, CDR2 SNEGSKA (reference sequence). Germline trimming cut 6 bases from V and 7 bases from J; bases unmatched to any gene: 4. The CDR3 loop reads CSAGTGGTQYF. The CDR3 bases are TGCAGTGCGGGTACAGGGGGGACCCAGTACTTC.

Concerning this clonotype: Relative to the germline gene, one junction end is altered; a read error may explain this. This sequence joins TRBV5-1 and TRBJ2-1, with a tentative D call TRBD2 (5 bases). Germline-derived CDR1 and CDR2 are SGHRS and YFSETQ. This CDR3 has 13 residues. The CDR3 nucleotides read TGCGCCAGCAGCTTATTCGACTCAAGGGAGCGGTTCTTC. Its translation: CASSLFDSRERFF.

In its sample, this clonotype was seen a few times. The chain has TRBV30 and TRBJ1-5; TRBD1 matches 8 bases. The CDR3 runs to 15 residues. V lost 3 bases and J lost 4; bases outside the gene matches: 8. Germline lookup yields CDR1 GTSNPN and CDR2 SVGIG (reference sequence). CDR3 nucleotide sequence: TGTGCCTGGAGCGGAGGGACAGGAGAAAATCAGCCCCAGCATTTT. Protein sequence: CAWSGGTGENQPQHF.

This clonotype was detected only a few times. This rearrangement joins TRBV2 to TRBJ2-3; 9 bases agree with TRBD2. This CDR3 is 14 amino acids long. Losses at the gene ends were 11 bases for V and 3 bases for J; bases not matched to a gene: 9. From germline, CDR1 is SNHLY and CDR2 FYNNEI. CDR3 in amino acids: CAVRRGGRTDTQYF. CDR3 DNA sequence: TGTGCCGTCAGGCGGGGGGGCCGGACAGATACGCAGTATTTT.

This clonotype was detected ten times or more. The rearrangement links TRBV20-1 to TRBJ2-1; a weak D match, TRBD2 (6 bases). Germline V lookup: CDR1 DFQATT, CDR2 SNEGSKA (reference sequence). V was cut by 1 base and J by 0 bases, with 16 bases left in between. The CDR3 is 17 residues long. The CDR3 DNA is TGCAGTGCTAGAGGCCGCTCGGCGGGGAGCTCCTACAATGAGCAGTTCTTC. As protein: CSARGRSAGSSYNEQFF.

The sample holds a few counts of this clonotype. The rearrangement uses TRBV25-1 and TRBJ1-5; no definite D call. The CDR3 runs 16 residues. Germline V gene sequence: CDR1 MGHDK, CDR2 SYGVNS. With 1 base removed from V and 1 base from J, the gap between germline ends came to 11 bases. CDR3 loop: CASSESREQSNQPQHF. CDR3 coding DNA: TGTGCCAGCAGTGAATCAAGGGAACAAAGCAATCAGCCCCAGCATTTT.

This clonotype occurred many times. The V and J genes are TRBV6-6 and TRBJ2-7, with D perhaps matching TRBD1 or TRBD2 (5 bases each). This CDR3 is built from 16 residues. The germline CDR1 and CDR2 sequences are MNHNY and SVGAGI (reference sequence). Trimming shortened V by 7 bases and J by 4 bases, and 23 bases separated the two germline ends. CDR3 nucleotides: TGTGCCAGCAATCTCCATGCCCGGGGACCCTTTTACGAGCAGTACTTC. It yields the protein CASNLHARGPFYEQYF.

The chain links TRBV6-5 to TRBJ2-3; D is unresolved. The ends were cut back, 1 base at V and 0 bases at J, with 5 bases in the middle. Germline lookup yields CDR1 MNHEY and CDR2 SVGAGI. This CDR3 is 14 amino acids long. In DNA, the CDR3 is TGTGCCAGCAGTTACTTCGAAAGCACAGATACGCAGTATTTT. Translation gives CASSYFESTDTQYF.

Written as DNA, the CDR3 is TGCAGTGCTAGTGGCGACAGCCCTGGAAACACCATATATTTT. Translation: CSASGDSPGNTIYF. The rearrangement links TRBV20-1 to TRBJ1-3, with D maybe TRBD1 (5 bases). The germline V and J ends were trimmed by 3 bases and 2 bases, with 11 bases remaining between them. In germline, CDR1 is DFQATT, CDR2 SNEGSKA (reference sequence). The CDR3 contains 14 residues.

The V gene is TRBV2, the J gene TRBJ2-7; tentative D call: TRBD1 (6 bases). In germline, CDR1 is SNHLY, CDR2 FYNNEI. The V end was cut by 6 bases, the J end by 0 bases, with 12 bases between. The CDR3 length is 14 residues. CDR3 coding DNA: TGTGCCAGCAGCGGCAGGGGAATCTCCTACGAGCAGTACTTC. Its translation is CASSGRGISYEQYF.